The present T cell receptor beta chain was sequenced within a study of blood T cell repertoires in COVID-19. Looking at the study overall: T cells, B-cell-depleted T cells, or PBMCs provided the cDNA or gDNA that served as material.

Libraries were prepared by immunoSEQ multiplex PCR; TCRdb keeps only in-frame clonotypes and omits some of them. The table includes tens of thousands of clones, over 70% detected once. This CDR3 comprises 12 residues. Trimming took 9 bases from V and 4 from J, leaving 12 bases between them. CDR1 is SNHLY, CDR2 FYNNEI, per germline. The sequence derives from a man aged 50 or older with active or convalescent COVID-19. The chain carries TRBV2 and TRBJ1-1; TRBD1 might be the D (6 bases). The sample was peripheral blood. CDR3 sequence reads: CARERGGTEAFF. In DNA, the CDR3 is TGTGCCAGGGAAAGGGGGGGCACTGAAGCTTTCTTT.